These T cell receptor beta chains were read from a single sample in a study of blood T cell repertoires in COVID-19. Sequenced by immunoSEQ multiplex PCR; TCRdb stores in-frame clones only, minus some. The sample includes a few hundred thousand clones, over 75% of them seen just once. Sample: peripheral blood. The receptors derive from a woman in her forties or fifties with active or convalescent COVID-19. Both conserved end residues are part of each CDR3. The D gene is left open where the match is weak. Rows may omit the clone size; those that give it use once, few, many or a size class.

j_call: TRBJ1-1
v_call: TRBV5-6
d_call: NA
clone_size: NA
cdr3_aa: CASSLTGSTEAFF
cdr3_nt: TGTGCCAGCAGCTTGACAGGGAGCACTGAAGCTTTCTTT

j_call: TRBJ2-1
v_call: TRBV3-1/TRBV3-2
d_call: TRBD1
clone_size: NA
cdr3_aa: CASSQNNRGSYNEQFF
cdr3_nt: TGTGCCAGCAGCCAAAACAACAGGGGCTCCTACAATGAGCAGTTCTTC

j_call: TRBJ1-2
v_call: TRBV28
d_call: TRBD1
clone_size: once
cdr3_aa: CATGTGPFNYGYTF
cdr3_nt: TGTGCCACCGGGACAGGGCCCTTTAACTATGGCTACACCTTC

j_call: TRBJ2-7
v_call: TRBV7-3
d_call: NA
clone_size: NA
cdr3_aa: CASSLSGAEYEQYF
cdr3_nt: TGTGCCAGCAGCTTATCGGGAGCAGAATACGAGCAGTACTTC

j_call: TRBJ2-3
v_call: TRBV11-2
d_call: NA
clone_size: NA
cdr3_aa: CASSLSSVSDTQYF
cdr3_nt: TGTGCCAGCAGCCTTAGCTCGGTTTCAGATACGCAGTATTTT

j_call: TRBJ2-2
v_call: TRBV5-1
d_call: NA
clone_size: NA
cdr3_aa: CASSGGQNTGELFF
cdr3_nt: TGCGCCAGCAGCGGGGGACAAAACACCGGGGAGCTGTTTTTT

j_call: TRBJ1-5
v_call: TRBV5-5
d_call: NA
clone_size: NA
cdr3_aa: CASSLVAGRNQPQHF
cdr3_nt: TGTGCCAGCAGCTTGGTGGCAGGTAGGAATCAGCCCCAGCATTTT

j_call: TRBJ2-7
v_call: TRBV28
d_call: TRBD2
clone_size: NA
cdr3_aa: CASSLPQYRLASEQYF
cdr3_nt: TGTGCCAGCAGTTTACCCCAATACCGACTAGCTAGCGAGCAGTACTTC

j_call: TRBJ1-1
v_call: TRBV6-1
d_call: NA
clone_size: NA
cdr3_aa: CASSEARGTSFTEAFF
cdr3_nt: TGTGCCAGCAGTGAAGCGCGGGGGACATCCTTCACTGAAGCTTTCTTT

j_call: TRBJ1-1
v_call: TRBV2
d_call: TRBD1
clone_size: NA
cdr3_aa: CASRGTGSTEAFF
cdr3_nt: TGTGCCAGCAGAGGGACAGGGAGCACTGAAGCTTTCTTT

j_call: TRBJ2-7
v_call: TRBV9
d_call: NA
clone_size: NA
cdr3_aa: CASSVEGARGFEQYF
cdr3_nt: TGTGCCAGCAGCGTAGAGGGGGCCCGGGGGTTCGAGCAGTACTTC

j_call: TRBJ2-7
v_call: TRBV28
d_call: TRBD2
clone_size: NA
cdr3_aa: CASSSSGSGTYYEQYF
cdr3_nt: TGTGCCAGCAGTTCCTCGGGGAGCGGGACTTACTACGAGCAGTACTTC

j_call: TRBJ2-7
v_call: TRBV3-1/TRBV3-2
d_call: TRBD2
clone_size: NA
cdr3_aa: CASSQLRTSGLRSYEQYF
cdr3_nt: TGTGCCAGCAGCCAACTCCGGACTAGCGGCCTCCGGAGCTACGAGCAGTACTTC

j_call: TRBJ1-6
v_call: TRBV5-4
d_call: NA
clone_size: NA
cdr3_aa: CASSFPTIGSPLHF
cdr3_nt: TGTGCCAGCAGCTTCCCTACTATTGGGTCACCCCTCCACTTT

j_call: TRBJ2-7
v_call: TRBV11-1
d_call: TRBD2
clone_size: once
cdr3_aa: CASGRAWYEQYF
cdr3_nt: TGTGCCAGCGGGAGGGCCTGGTACGAGCAGTACTTC

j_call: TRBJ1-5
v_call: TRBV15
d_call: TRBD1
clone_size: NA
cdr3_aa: CATSRDGGAGGSNQPQHF
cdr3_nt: TGTGCCACCAGCAGAGATGGGGGGGCAGGGGGCTCCAATCAGCCCCAGCATTTT